This paragraph covers one T cell receptor beta chain sequence. The CDR3 loop spans 12 amino acids. The germline CDR1 and CDR2 sequences are MNHEY and SVGAGI. Trimming stripped 6 bases from V and 7 bases from J, with 12 bases between. Produced via immunoSEQ multiplex PCR; TCRdb's table is partial and in-frame only. The repertoire consists of 77,000 or so clones, with 80% to 90% occurring once and the leading ten covering around 1.5%. This sample is part of a study of lymphopenia after photon versus proton radiotherapy. V usage is TRBV6-5 and J usage is TRBJ1-1, with D tentatively TRBD1 (6 bases). This sequence was found in a man in his sixties with pancreatic cancer. This material consisted of peripheral blood, taken from a patient treated with proton-based radiotherapy. CDR3 in DNA: TGTGCCAGCAGAACAGGGCAATTTGAAGCTTTCTTT. It codes for CASRTGQFEAFF.